Listed below are T cell receptor beta chains from one sample, sequenced in a study of beta chain features in type 1 diabetes. Clones were sequenced by immunoSEQ multiplex PCR, and TCRdb holds only the in-frame ones, with some missing. The table shows about 130,000 clones, with roughly a tenth occurring only once. Specimen: central memory CD4+ T cells from blood. The receptor set was obtained from a man aged 18 to 30 in good health. Both conserved end residues are part of each CDR3. The D gene is left open where the match is weak. Clone size is not always given. Where it is, it says once, few, many or a class for expanded clones.

abundance	v_gene	d_gene	j_gene	CDR3nt	CDR3aa
-	TRBV18	-	TRBJ1-6	TGTGCCAGCTCTCGATCCGGGGGGCCTAATTCACCCCTCCACTTT	CASSRSGGPNSPLHF
-	TRBV28	TRBD1	TRBJ2-7	TGTGCCAGCAGTTTGGGGACAGGGAGGGGCGAGCAGTACTTC	CASSLGTGRGEQYF
few	TRBV7-3	TRBD2	TRBJ2-3	TGTGCCAGCAGCTACCGGACTAGCAGCGCAGATACGCAGTATTTT	CASSYRTSSADTQYF
many	TRBV7-9	-	TRBJ2-7	TGTGCCAGCAGCCAAGACACCGACCGGTACTTC	CASSQDTDRYF
-	TRBV6-5	-	TRBJ2-1	TGTGCCAGCAGGTCCAGTGCGGATGAGCAGTTCTTC	CASRSSADEQFF
few	TRBV5-1	TRBD1	TRBJ2-1	TGCGCCAGCAGCTTGGGGGACAGGGGGCAGTACAATGAGCAGTTCTTC	CASSLGDRGQYNEQFF
few	TRBV5-6	-	TRBJ2-7	TGTGCCAGCAGAAACGCAGGGAGGTACGAGCAGTACTTC	CASRNAGRYEQYF
-	TRBV2	TRBD2	TRBJ2-7	TGTGCCAGCAGCCGTTGGGGGACTAGCGGGCTGGGATACGAGCAGTACTTC	CASSRWGTSGLGYEQYF
-	TRBV7-2	TRBD2	TRBJ2-3	TGTGCCAGCAGCTTAATGAGCGGGGGAAATACGCAGTATTTT	CASSLMSGGNTQYF
few	TRBV5-5	-	TRBJ1-1	TGTGCCAGCAGCTGGTGGGACACCACCGAGGGAGCTGAAGCTTTCTTT	CASSWWDTTEGAEAFF
few	TRBV10-3	TRBD2	TRBJ2-1	TGTGCCATCAGGAGCGGGGTAGGAAATGAGCAGTTCTTC	CAIRSGVGNEQFF
-	TRBV2	-	TRBJ1-3	TGTGCCAGCAGGCACAGGGACTCTGGAAACACCATATATTTT	CASRHRDSGNTIYF
few	TRBV7-2	TRBD1	TRBJ2-7	TGTGCCAGCAGATTTACAGGGGGCTACGAGCAGTACTTC	CASRFTGGYEQYF
few	TRBV4-2	TRBD2	TRBJ2-2	TGTGCCAGCAGCCGGAACCTAGCGGGGTCGAACACCGGGGAGCTGTTTTTT	CASSRNLAGSNTGELFF
few	TRBV28	-	TRBJ2-7	TGTGCCAGCAGTTTAGGGCGCCGCTACGAGCAGTACTTC	CASSLGRRYEQYF
-	TRBV10-3	TRBD1	TRBJ2-4	TGTGCCATCAGTGACAACAGGGGGCAGGGAAACATTCAGTACTTC	CAISDNRGQGNIQYF
-	TRBV18	TRBD2	TRBJ2-5	TGTGCCAGCTCAATCGACAGCGGGGGTCAGCAGTACTTC	CASSIDSGGQQYF
-	TRBV9	-	TRBJ2-3	TGTGCCAGCAGCTCGCACGGGGGTGGGGTGGATACGCAGTATTTT	CASSSHGGGVDTQYF
-	TRBV5-1	-	TRBJ2-5	TGCGCCAGCAGCTTGTCCCGGACTACAGAGGGCCGTCTGTACTTC	CASSLSRTTEGRLYF
few	TRBV4-2	TRBD2	TRBJ2-7	TGTGCCAGCAGCCAAGGACTAGCGGGGGGATCCGGCGAGCAGTACTTC	CASSQGLAGGSGEQYF
-	TRBV11-2	TRBD2	TRBJ2-1	TGTGCCAGCAGCCCGGGGGGGCCATTCGAGCAGTTCTTC	CASSPGGPFEQFF
few	TRBV11-2	TRBD1	TRBJ2-5	TGTGCCAGCAGCATCGGACAGGGGGAAGAGACCCAGTACTTC	CASSIGQGEETQYF